This T cell receptor beta chain originates from a study of immune evolution from preneoplasia to lung adenocarcinoma. TCRdb's copy holds only in-frame clones and misses some; the assay was immunoSEQ multiplex PCR. The table records approximately 5,700 clones, around 74% of them present only once. This clone is a singleton in its sample. Its specificity is not known. Patients had resection in Japan or China between 2014 and 2017. Looked up from germline, CDR1 is MDHEN and CDR2 is SYDVKM. V was shortened by 7 bases and J by 7 bases, with 16 bases between the two germline ends. The CDR3 spans 13 residues. General study points: Top clone share appeared to fall from AAH through AIS, MIA, adenocarcinoma.

Sequencing was performed on FFPE adjacent normal lung tissue. This clonotype originated in an older person with lung adenocarcinoma. V and J are TRBV28 and TRBJ1-1; possible D gene TRBD1, 5 bases. The CDR3 is CASTGQGVVEAFF. The DNA for the CDR3 is TGTGCCAGCACTGGGCAGGGTGTTGTTGAAGCTTTCTTT.